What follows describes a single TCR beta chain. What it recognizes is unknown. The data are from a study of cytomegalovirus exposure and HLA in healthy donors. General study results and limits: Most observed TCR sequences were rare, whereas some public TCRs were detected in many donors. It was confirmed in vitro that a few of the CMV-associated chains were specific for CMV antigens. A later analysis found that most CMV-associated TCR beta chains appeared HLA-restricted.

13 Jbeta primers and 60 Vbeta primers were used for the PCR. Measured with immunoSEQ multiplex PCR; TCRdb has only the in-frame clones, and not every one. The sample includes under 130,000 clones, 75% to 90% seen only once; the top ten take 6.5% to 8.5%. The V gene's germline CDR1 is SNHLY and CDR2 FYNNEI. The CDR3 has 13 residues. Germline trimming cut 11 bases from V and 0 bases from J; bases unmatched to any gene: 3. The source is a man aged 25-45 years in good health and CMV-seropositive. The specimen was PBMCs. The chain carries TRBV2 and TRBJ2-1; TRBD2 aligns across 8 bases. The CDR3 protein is CALTSGSYNEQFF. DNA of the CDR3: TGTGCCCTTACTAGCGGCTCCTACAATGAGCAGTTCTTC.